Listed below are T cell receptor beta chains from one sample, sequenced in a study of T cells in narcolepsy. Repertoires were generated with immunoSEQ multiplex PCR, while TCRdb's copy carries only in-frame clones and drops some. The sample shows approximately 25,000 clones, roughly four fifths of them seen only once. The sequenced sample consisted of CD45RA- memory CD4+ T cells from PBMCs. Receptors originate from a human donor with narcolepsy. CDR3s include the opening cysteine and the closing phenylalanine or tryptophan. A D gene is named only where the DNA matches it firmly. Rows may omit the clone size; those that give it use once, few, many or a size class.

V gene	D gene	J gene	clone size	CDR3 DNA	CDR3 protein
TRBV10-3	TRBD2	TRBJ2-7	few	TGTGCCATCAGTGAGTCTTTAGAGGGAGGGGAGCAGTACTTC	CAISESLEGGEQYF
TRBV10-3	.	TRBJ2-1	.	TGTGCCATCAGTGAGAGGTGGGACAATGAGCAGTTCTTC	CAISERWDNEQFF
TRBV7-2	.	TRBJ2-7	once	TGTGCCAGCAGCTTAGCAGAGGTCGAGCAGTACTTC	CASSLAEVEQYF
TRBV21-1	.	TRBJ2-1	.	TGTGCCAGCAGGGGATTTAAGTCCAGCAATGAGCAGTTCTTC	CASRGFKSSNEQFF
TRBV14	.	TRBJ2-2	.	TGTGCCAGCAGCCAACAGGGTTTAACCGGGGAGCTGTTTTTT	CASSQQGLTGELFF
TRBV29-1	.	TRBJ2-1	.	TGCAGCGCCTTGACCGCCAATGAGCAGTTCTTC	CSALTANEQFF
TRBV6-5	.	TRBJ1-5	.	TGTGCCAGCAGTGGGGCCCGGTTTCAGCCCCAGCATTTT	CASSGARFQPQHF
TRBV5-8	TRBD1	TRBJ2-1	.	TGTGCCAGCAGCTGGACAGGGGTCTCGGTAGGGCAGTTCTTC	CASSWTGVSVGQFF
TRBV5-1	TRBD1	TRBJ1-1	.	TGCGCCAGCAGCTCGGGGACAGGGGTGAACACTGAAGCTTTCTTT	CASSSGTGVNTEAFF
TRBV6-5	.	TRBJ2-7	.	TGTGCCAGCAGTGCCCGGACTCAAAGTAGGTACGAGCAGTACTTC	CASSARTQSRYEQYF
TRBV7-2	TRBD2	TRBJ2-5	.	TGTGCCAGCAGCCCGCTAGCGGGAGCTTTGAGCGGAGAGACCCAGTACTTC	CASSPLAGALSGETQYF
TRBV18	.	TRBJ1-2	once	TGTGCCAGCTCCAGGGACGACAACTATGGCTACACCTTC	CASSRDDNYGYTF
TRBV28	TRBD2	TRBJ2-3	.	TGTGCCAGCAGTTTACCCTTAGCGGGAGCAGGCGCAGATACGCAGTATTTT	CASSLPLAGAGADTQYF
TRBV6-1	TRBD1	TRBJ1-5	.	TGTGCCAGCCGGGACAGTAGCAATCAGCCCCAGCATTTT	CASRDSSNQPQHF
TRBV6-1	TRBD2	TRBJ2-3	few	TGTGCCAGCAGCCTGACTAGCGGGATAGGGGATACGCAGTATTTT	CASSLTSGIGDTQYF
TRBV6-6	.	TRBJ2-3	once	TGTGCCAGCAGTTACGGGGGCAGGGGTTCAGATACGCAGTATTTT	CASSYGGRGSDTQYF
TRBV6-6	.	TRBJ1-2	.	TGTGCCAGCGCCCCAGGGAACTATGGCTACACCTTC	CASAPGNYGYTF
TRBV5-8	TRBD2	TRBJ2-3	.	TGTGCCAGCAGCTTGAATAGCGGGAGAGGAGATACGCAGTATTTT	CASSLNSGRGDTQYF
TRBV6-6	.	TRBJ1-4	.	TGTGCCAGCTCTGGGGGCACTAATGAAAAACTGTTTTTT	CASSGGTNEKLFF
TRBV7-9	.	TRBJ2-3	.	TGTGCCAGCAGCGCGGGACAGCCTAGCACAGATACGCAGTATTTT	CASSAGQPSTDTQYF
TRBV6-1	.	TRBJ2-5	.	TGTGCCAGCAGTCGACAGGGACTAAAAGAGACCCAGTACTTC	CASSRQGLKETQYF
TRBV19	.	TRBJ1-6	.	TGTGCCAGTAATCTCAGGGCTGGGGATTCACCCCTCCACTTT	CASNLRAGDSPLHF
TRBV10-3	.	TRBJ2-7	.	TGTGCCATCAGGGATGGCCAGGGTGTCCACGAGCAGTACTTC	CAIRDGQGVHEQYF
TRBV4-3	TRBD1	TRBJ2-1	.	TGCGCCAGCAGCCAAGTCCTCCCAGGGGGAGAGCAGTTCTTC	CASSQVLPGGEQFF
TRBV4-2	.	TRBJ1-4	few	TGTGCCAGCAGCCAAGAGAGCTTGGGGCAGGGATTAGGAAAACTGTTTTTT	CASSQESLGQGLGKLFF
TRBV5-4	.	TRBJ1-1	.	TGTGCCAGCAGCTTTAGTACAGTAATGGAGACTGAAGCTTTCTTT	CASSFSTVMETEAFF
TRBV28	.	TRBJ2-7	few	TGTGCCAGCAGTTTATATGACAGCTCCTACGAGCAGTACTTC	CASSLYDSSYEQYF
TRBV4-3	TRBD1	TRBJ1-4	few	TGCGCCAGCAGCCAAGATACAGGGGGGATAGCTGAAAAACTGTTTTTT	CASSQDTGGIAEKLFF
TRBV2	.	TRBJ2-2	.	TGTGCCAGCCGCCTAACCAACACCGGGGAGCTGTTTTTT	CASRLTNTGELFF
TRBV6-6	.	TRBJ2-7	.	TGTGCCAGCAGCCTACGGCCTCAGGGACCCCTCTACGAGCAGTACTTC	CASSLRPQGPLYEQYF
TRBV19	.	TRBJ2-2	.	TGTGCCAGTAGGGGACTCCAAGGTCACACCGGGGAGCTGTTTTTT	CASRGLQGHTGELFF
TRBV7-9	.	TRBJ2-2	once	TGTGCCAGCAGCTTAGGCGGTCAGGGGAACACCGGGGAGCTGTTTTTT	CASSLGGQGNTGELFF
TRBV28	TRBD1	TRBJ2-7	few	TGTGCCAGCAACCGGGACAGGGGGATTTACGAGCAGTACTTC	CASNRDRGIYEQYF
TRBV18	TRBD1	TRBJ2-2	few	TGTGCCAGCTCGTCTACAGGGGCCGGGGAGCTGTTTTTT	CASSSTGAGELFF
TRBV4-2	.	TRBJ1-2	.	TGTGCCAGCAGCTTGGGGACCAGGGCTTCCTACTATGGCTACACCTTC	CASSLGTRASYYGYTF
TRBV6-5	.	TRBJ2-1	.	TGTGCCAGCAGTTACAACGGGTTGGTAGGTTACAATGAGCAGTTCTTC	CASSYNGLVGYNEQFF
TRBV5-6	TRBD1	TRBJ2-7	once	TGTGCCAGCAGCCGACAGGGCTACGAGCAGTACTTC	CASSRQGYEQYF
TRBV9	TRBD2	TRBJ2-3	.	TGTGCCAGCAGCGTAGGCCTAGCGGGAGGCGGGGATACGCAGTATTTT	CASSVGLAGGGDTQYF
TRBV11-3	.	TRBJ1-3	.	TGTGCCAGCAGCTTCGGGGACTCTGGAAACACCATATATTTT	CASSFGDSGNTIYF
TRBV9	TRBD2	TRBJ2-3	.	TGTGCCAGCAGCGTCGGGGGTAGCGGGAGGGGAGATACGCAGTATTTT	CASSVGGSGRGDTQYF
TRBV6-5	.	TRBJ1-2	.	TGTGCCAGCAGTCGACCCGGGTCTCATGAAAGCTACACCTTC	CASSRPGSHESYTF
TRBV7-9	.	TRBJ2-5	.	TGTGCCAGCAGCCTTTCCGGCCGCCCCGAGACCCAGTACTTC	CASSLSGRPETQYF
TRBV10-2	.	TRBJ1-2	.	TGCGCCAGCAGTTTAACCACAGGGCAGAATGGCTACACCTTC	CASSLTTGQNGYTF
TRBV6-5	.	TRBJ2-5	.	TGTGCCAGCAGCCCGGGACTTCAAGAGACCCAGTACTTC	CASSPGLQETQYF